This T cell receptor beta chain was identified during a study of blood T cells in healthy people across ages. Broader study findings: Researchers said unsorted PBMCs prevented a conclusive naive versus antigen-experienced comparison. Long-lived and aged donors differed, with more naive CD4+ cells and higher diversity in the long-lived.

This CDR3 contains 15 residues. Points on this clonotype: Its antigen is as yet unknown.

With a J-beta primer mix and a sample-barcoded 5' primer, a second PCR ran about 7 to 12 cycles. Each cDNA molecule received a tag from a template-switch adaptor that had 12 random nucleotides. MiXCR, applied by TCRdb to the 5' RACE reads, yields one record per CDR3 protein. This sample yields hundreds of thousands of distinct CDR3 sequences, of which more than 20% are seen a single time; 3% to 4% belongs to the top ten. This receptor was obtained from a man aged 65-85 years in good health. Sequencing input: blood. The V and J genes are TRBV12-3 or TRBV12-4 and TRBJ2-5; weak D call: TRBD2 (8 bases). The J call is uncertain, as TRBJ2-1 better fits the DNA end. The CDR3 nucleotides are TGTGCCAGCAGTTTTTGGTCGGGAGGGGGCGATGAGCAGTTCTTC. This encodes CASSFWSGGGDEQFF.